This paragraph reports one TCR beta chain. The time point: cycle 4 day 1 (C4D1), after around six weeks of nivolumab. Each patient relapsed following autologous stem cell transplantation, and prior brentuximab vedotin exposure differed. These data come from a study of PD-1 blockade in classical Hodgkin lymphoma. CDR3 size: 15 residues. Germline V CDR1 and CDR2: SGHNT, YYREEE (reference sequence). The V gene end was trimmed by 4 bases and the J gene end by 3 bases; junction bases not matched to a gene: 6. Profiled with immunoSEQ multiplex PCR; TCRdb holds only in-frame clones, not every one. The sample contains approximately 93,000 clones, 78% of which appear only once.

The material sequenced was peripheral blood mononuclear cells (PBMCs), taken before the fourth cycle of nivolumab. The chain joins TRBV5-4 to TRBJ2-1; 8 positions match TRBD1. This TCR was sampled from a human donor with classical Hodgkin lymphoma. The DNA for the CDR3 is TGTGCCAGCAGCCAAAGGGACAGGTTCTACAATGAGCAGTTCTTC. Its translation: CASSQRDRFYNEQFF.